This T cell receptor (beta chain) was observed in a study of early T cells in non-severe SARS-CoV-2 infection. Study in general: Chains were unpaired, as sequencing was done on bulk RNA from unsorted whole blood. Whole-study results and caveats: The study's VDJdb matching favored anti-spike CD8 responses and missed private and CD4 specificities.

This clonotype was seen repeatedly, ten times or more. The antigen is unknown. Trimming shortened V by 7 bases and J by 4 bases, and 13 bases separated the two germline ends. Germline lookup yields CDR1 LNHDA and CDR2 SQIVND (reference sequence). This CDR3 region has 14 residues. Molecules of cDNA were individually given unique molecular identifiers that were attached to them. TCRdb passed the 5' RACE reads through MiXCR, listing each CDR3 protein once. This table has tens of thousands of distinct CDR3 sequences, 9% to 9.5% appearing once. The receptor comes from an adult who was a healthcare worker with PCR-confirmed SARS-CoV-2 infection or an uninfected control (not recorded which). This chain connects TRBV19 to TRBJ2-2; D possibly corresponds to TRBD1 (6 bases). The sequenced sample was whole blood. CDR3 residues: CASTAGAGTGELFF. The CDR3 nucleotides are TGTGCCAGTACTGCAGGGGCCGGCACCGGGGAGCTGTTTTTT. The entire variable domain, with the rest obtained from reference TRBV19 and TRBJ2-2, is as follows: DGGITQSPKYLFRKEGQNVTLSCEQNLNHDAMYWYRQDPGQGLRLIYYSQIVNDFQKGDIAEGYSVSREKKESFPLTVTSAQKNPTAFYLCASTAGAGTGELFFGEGSRLTVL.